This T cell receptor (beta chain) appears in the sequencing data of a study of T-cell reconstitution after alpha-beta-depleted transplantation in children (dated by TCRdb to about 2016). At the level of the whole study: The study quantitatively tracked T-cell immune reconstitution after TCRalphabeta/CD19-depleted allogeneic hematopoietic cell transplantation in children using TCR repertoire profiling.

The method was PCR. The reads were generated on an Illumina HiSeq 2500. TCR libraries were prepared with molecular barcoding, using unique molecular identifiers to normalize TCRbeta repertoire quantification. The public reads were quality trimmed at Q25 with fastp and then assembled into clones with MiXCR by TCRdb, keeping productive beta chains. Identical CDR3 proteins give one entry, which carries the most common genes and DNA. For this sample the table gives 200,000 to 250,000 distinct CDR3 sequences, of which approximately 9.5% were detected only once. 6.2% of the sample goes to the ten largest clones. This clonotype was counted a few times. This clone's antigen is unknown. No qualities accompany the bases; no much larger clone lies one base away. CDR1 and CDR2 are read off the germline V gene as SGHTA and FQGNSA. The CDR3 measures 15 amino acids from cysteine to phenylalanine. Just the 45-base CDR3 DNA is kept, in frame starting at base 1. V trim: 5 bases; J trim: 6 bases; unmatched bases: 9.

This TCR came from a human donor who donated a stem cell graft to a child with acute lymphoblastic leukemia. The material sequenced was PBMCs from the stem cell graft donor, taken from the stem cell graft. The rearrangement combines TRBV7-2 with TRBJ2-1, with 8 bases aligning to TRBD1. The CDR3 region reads CASSPTGQGGNEQFF. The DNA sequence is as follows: TGTGCCAGCAGCCCTACAGGACAGGGTGGCAATGAGCAGTTCTTC.